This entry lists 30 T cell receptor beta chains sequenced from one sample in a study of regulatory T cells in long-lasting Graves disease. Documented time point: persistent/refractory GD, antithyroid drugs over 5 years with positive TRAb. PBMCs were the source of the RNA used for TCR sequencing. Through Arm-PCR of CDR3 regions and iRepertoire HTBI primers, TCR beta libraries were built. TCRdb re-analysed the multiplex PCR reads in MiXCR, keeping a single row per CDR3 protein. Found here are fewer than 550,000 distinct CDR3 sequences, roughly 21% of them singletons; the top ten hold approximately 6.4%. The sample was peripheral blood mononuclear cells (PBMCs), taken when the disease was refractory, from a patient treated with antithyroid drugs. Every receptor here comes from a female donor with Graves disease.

The CDR3 is CASSLGQAPRNTEAFF. In DNA, the CDR3 is TGTGCCAGTAGCCTTGGACAGGCCCCTCGGAACACTGAAGCTTTCTTT. The gene calls are TRBV19 and TRBJ1-1; 7 nucleotides line up with TRBD1. Looked up from germline, CDR1 is LNHDA and CDR2 is SQIVND (reference sequence). The CDR3 totals 16 residues. V was pared by 6 bases and J by 1 base, with 11 bases of the junction left unmatched.

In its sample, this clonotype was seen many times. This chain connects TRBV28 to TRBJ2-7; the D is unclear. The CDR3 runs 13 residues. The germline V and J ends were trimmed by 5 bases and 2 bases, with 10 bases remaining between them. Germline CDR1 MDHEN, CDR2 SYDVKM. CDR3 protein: CASSIRPPYEQYF. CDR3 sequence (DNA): TGTGCCAGCAGTATAAGGCCTCCCTACGAGCAGTACTTC.

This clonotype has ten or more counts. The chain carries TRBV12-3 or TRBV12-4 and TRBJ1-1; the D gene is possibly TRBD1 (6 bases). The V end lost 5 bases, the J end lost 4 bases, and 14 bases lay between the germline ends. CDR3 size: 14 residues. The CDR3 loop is CASSRQVMSTEAFF. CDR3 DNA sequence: TGTGCCAGCAGTCGACAGGTGATGAGCACTGAAGCTTTCTTT.

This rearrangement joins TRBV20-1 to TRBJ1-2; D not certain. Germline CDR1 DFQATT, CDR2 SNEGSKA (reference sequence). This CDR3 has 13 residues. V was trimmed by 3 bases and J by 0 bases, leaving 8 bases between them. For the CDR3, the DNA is TGCAGTGCTAGCGTGACCACTAACTATGGCTACACCTTC. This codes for CSASVTTNYGYTF.

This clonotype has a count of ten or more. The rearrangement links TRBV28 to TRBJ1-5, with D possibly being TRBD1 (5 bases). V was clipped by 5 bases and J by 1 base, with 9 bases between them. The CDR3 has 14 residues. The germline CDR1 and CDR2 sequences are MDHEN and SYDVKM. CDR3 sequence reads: CASSPGDSNQPQHF. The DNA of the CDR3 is TGTGCCAGCAGTCCCGGGGACAGCAATCAGCCCCAGCATTTT.

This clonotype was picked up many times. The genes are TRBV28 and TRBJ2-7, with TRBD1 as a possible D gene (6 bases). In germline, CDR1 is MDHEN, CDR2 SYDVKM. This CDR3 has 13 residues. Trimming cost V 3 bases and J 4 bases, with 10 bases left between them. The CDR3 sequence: CASSFGQQYEQYF. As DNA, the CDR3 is TGTGCCAGCAGTTTTGGACAGCAATACGAGCAGTACTTC.

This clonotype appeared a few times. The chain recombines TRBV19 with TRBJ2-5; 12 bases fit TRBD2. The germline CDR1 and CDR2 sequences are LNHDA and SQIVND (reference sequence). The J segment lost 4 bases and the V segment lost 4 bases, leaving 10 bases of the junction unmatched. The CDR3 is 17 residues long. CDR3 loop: CASSTRRTSGIGETQYF. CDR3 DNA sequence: TGTGCCAGTAGTACACGCAGGACTAGCGGGATCGGAGAGACCCAGTACTTC.

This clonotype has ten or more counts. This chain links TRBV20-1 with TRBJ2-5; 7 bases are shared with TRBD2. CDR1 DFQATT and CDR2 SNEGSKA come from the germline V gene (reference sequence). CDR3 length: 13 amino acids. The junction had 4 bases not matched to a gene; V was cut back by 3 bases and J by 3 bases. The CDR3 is CSASGREKETQYF. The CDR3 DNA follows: TGCAGTGCTAGTGGGCGGGAGAAAGAGACCCAGTACTTC.

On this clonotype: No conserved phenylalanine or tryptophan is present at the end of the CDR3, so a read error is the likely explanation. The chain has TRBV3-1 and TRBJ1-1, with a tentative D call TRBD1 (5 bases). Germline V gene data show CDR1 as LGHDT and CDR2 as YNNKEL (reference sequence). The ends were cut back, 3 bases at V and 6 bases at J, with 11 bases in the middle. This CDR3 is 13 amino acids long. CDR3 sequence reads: CASSQSVGAEAFS. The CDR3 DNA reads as TGTGCCAGCAGCCAGAGTGTGGGGGCTGAAGCTTTCTCT.

The CDR3 loop reads CASSTNNSSSYNSPLHF. CDR3 nucleotides: TGTGCCAGCAGCACTAACAACAGTAGCTCCTATAATTCACCCCTCCACTTT. The V gene is TRBV28, the J gene TRBJ1-6, with D uncertain. V shed 6 bases and J shed 0 bases, with 15 bases lying between them. Per the germline V gene, CDR1 is MDHEN and CDR2 is SYDVKM. The CDR3 contains 17 residues.

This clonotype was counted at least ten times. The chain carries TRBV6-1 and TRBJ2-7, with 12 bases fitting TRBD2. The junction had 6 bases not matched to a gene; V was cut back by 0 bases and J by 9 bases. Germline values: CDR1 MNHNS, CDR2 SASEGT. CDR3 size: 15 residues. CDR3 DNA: TGTGCCAGCAGTGAAGCGGCTAGCGGGAGGGTAGTGCAGTACTTC. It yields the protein CASSEAASGRVVQYF.

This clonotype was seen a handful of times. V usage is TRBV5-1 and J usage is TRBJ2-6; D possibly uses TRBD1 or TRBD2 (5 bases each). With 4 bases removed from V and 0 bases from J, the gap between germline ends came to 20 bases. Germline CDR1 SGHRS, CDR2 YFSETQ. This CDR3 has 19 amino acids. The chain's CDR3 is CASSPRDGGRGSGANVLTF. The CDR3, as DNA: TGCGCCAGCAGCCCCCGCGATGGGGGACGTGGCTCTGGGGCCAACGTCCTGACTTTC.

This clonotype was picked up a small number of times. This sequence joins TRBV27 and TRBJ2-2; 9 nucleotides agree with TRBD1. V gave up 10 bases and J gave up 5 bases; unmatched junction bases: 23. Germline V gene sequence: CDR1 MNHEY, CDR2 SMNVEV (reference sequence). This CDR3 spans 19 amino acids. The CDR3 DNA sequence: TGTGCCACCAGCGGACCGAAAGTTACAGGGGGCGCGATGACCGGGGAGCTGTTTTTT. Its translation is CATSGPKVTGGAMTGELFF.

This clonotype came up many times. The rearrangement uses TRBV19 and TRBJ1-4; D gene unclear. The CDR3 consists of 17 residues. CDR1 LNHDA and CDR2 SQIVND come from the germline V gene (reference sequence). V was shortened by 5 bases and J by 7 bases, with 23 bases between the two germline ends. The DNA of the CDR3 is TGTGCCAGTAGTGACCCAAGACAAACCCTTAATTCTGAAAAACTGTTTTTT. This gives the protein CASSDPRQTLNSEKLFF.

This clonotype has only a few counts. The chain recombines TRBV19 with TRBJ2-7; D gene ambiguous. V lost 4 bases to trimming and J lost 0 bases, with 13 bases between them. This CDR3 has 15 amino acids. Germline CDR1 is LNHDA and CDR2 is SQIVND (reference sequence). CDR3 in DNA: TGTGCCAGTAGTACCGACTTCTCGAGCTCCTACGAGCAGTACTTC. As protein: CASSTDFSSSYEQYF.

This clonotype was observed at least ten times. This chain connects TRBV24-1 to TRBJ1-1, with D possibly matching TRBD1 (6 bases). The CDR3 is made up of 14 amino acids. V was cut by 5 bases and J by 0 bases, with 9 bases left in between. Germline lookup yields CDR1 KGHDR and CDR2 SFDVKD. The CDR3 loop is CATSGAGVNTEAFF. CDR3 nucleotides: TGTGCCACCAGTGGTGCAGGGGTGAACACTGAAGCTTTCTTT.

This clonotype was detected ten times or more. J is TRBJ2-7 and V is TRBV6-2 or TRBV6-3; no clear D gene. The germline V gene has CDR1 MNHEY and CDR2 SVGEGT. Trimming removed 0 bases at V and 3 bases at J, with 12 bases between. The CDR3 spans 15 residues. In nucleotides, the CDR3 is TGTGCCAGCAGTTACTCGTCCGGGTGGGGCTACGAGCAGTACTTC. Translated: CASSYSSGWGYEQYF.

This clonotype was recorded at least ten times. CDR3 sequence reads: CSVEVDRWKGTEAFF. CDR3 coding DNA: TGCAGCGTTGAAGTGGACAGGTGGAAAGGGACTGAAGCTTTCTTT. The chain combines TRBV29-1 with TRBJ1-1; 7 bases are a match to TRBD1. V dropped 1 base and J dropped 5; count of bases not matched to a gene: 10. This CDR3 comprises 15 residues. The germline CDR1 and CDR2 sequences are SQVTM and ANQGSEA.

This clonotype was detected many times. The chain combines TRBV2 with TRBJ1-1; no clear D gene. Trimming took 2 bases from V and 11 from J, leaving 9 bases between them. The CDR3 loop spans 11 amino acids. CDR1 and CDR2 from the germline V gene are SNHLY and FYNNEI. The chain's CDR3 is CASSEWGEAFF. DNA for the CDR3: TGTGCCAGCAGTGAATGGGGTGAGGCTTTCTTT.

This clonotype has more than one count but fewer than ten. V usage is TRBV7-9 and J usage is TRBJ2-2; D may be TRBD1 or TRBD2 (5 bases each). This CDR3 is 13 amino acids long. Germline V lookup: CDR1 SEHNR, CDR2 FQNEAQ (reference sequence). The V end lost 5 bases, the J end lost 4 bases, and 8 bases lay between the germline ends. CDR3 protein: CASSRDRTGELFF. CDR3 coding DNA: TGTGCCAGCAGCCGGGACCGCACCGGGGAGCTGTTTTTT.

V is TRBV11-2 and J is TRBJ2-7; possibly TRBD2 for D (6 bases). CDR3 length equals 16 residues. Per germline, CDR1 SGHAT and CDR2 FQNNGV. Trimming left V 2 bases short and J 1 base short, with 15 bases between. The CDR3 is CASSLSSGTLSYEQYF. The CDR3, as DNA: TGTGCCAGCAGCTTATCCTCCGGGACTCTTTCCTACGAGCAGTACTTC.

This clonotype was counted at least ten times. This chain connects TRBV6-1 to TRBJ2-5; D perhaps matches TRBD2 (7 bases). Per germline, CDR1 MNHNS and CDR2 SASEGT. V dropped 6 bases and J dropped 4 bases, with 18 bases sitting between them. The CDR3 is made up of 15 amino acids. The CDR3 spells CASRGANREGETQYF. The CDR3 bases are TGTGCCAGCAGGGGGGCGAACAGGGAGGGAGAGACCCAGTACTTC.

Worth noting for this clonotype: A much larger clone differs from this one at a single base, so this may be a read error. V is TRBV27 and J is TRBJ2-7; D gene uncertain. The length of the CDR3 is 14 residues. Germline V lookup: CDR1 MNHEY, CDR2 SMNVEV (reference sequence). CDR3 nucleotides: TGTGCCAGCAGTTTCGAGCGCAGCTCCTACGGGCAGTACTTC. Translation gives CASSFERSSYGQYF.

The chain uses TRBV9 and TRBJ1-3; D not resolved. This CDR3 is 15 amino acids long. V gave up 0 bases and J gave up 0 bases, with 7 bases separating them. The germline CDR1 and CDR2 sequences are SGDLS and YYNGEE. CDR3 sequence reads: CASSVGDYSGNTIYF. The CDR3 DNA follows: TGTGCCAGCAGCGTAGGAGACTACTCTGGAAACACCATATATTTT. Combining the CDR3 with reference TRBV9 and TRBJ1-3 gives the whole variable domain DSGVTQTPKHLITATGQRVTLRCSPRSGDLSVYWYQQSLDQGLQFLIQYYNGEERAKGNILERFSAQQFPDLHSELNLSSLELGDSALYFCASSVGDYSGNTIYFGEGSWLTVV.

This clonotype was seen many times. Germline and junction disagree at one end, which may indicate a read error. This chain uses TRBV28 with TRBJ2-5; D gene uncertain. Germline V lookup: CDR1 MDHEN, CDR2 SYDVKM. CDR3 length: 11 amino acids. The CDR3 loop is CASSSQGTQYF. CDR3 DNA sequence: TGTGCCAGCAGTTCCCAAGGGACCCAGTACTTC. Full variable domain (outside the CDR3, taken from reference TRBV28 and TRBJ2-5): DVKVTQSSRYLVKRTGEKVFLECVQDMDHENMFWYRQDPGLGLRLIYFSYDVKMKEKGDIPEGYSVSREKKERFSLILESASTNQTSMYLCASSSQGTQYFGPGTRLLVL.

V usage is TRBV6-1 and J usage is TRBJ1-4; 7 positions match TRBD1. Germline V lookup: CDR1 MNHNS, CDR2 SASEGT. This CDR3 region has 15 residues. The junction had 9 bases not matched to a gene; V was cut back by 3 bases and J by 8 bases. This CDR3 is CASSDPETGREKLFF. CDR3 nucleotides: TGTGCCAGCAGTGACCCCGAGACAGGGCGGGAAAAACTGTTTTTT.

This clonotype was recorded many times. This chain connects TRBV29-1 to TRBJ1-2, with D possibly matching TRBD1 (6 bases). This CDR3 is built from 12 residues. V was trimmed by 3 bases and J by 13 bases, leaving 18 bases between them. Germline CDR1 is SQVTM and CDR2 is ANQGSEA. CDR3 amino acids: CSVDRTEPPSTF. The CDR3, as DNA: TGCAGCGTTGACCGGACAGAGCCACCTTCCACCTTC.

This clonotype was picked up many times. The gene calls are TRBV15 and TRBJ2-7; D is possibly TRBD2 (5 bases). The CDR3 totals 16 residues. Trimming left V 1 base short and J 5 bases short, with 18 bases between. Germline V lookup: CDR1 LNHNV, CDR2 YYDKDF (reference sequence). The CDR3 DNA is TGTGCCACCAGCAGAGCTGAGGGTAGAATCAGGAACGAGCAGTACTTC. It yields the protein CATSRAEGRIRNEQYF.

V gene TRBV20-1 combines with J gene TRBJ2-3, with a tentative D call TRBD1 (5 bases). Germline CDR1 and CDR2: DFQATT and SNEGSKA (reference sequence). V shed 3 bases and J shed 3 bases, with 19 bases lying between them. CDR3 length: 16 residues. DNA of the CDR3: TGCAGTGCTAGCGAAGGCCCCACAGGAATAACAGATACGCAGTATTTT. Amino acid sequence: CSASEGPTGITDTQYF.

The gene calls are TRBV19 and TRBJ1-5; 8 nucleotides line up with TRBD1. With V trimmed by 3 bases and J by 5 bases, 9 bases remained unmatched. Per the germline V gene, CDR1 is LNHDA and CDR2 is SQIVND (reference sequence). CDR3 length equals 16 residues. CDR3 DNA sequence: TGTGCCAGTAGTATTTACGAGGGACAGGTCCATCAGCCCCAGCATTTT. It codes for CASSIYEGQVHQPQHF.